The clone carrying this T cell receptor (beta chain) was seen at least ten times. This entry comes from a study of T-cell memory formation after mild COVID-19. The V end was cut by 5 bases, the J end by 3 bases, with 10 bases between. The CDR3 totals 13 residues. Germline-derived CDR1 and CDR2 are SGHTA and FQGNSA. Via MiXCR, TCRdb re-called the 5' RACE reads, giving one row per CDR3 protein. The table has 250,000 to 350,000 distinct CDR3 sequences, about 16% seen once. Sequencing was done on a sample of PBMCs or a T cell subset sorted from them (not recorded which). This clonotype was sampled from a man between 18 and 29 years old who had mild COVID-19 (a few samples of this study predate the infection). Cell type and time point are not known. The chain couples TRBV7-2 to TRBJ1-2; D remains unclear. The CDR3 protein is CASSPGRHYGYTF. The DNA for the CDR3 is TGTGCCAGCAGCCCCGGTAGACACTATGGCTACACCTTC.